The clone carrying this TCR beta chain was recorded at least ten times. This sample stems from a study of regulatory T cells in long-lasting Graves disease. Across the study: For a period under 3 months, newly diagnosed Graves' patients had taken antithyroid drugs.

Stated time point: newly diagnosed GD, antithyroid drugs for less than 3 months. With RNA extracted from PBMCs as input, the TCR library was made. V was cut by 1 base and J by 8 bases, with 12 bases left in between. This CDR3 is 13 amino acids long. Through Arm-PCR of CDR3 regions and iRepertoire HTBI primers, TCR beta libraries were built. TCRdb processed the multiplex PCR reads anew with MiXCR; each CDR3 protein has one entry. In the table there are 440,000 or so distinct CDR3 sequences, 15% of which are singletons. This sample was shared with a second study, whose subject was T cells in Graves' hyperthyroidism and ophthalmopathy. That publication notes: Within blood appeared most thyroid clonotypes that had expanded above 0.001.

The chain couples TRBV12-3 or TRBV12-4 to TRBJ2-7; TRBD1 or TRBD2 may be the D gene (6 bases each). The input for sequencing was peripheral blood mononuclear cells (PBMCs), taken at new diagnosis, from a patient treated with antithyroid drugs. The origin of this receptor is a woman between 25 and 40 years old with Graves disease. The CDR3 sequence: CASSLGGGDKQYF. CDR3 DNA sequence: TGTGCCAGCAGTTTAGGCGGAGGGGACAAGCAGTACTTC.